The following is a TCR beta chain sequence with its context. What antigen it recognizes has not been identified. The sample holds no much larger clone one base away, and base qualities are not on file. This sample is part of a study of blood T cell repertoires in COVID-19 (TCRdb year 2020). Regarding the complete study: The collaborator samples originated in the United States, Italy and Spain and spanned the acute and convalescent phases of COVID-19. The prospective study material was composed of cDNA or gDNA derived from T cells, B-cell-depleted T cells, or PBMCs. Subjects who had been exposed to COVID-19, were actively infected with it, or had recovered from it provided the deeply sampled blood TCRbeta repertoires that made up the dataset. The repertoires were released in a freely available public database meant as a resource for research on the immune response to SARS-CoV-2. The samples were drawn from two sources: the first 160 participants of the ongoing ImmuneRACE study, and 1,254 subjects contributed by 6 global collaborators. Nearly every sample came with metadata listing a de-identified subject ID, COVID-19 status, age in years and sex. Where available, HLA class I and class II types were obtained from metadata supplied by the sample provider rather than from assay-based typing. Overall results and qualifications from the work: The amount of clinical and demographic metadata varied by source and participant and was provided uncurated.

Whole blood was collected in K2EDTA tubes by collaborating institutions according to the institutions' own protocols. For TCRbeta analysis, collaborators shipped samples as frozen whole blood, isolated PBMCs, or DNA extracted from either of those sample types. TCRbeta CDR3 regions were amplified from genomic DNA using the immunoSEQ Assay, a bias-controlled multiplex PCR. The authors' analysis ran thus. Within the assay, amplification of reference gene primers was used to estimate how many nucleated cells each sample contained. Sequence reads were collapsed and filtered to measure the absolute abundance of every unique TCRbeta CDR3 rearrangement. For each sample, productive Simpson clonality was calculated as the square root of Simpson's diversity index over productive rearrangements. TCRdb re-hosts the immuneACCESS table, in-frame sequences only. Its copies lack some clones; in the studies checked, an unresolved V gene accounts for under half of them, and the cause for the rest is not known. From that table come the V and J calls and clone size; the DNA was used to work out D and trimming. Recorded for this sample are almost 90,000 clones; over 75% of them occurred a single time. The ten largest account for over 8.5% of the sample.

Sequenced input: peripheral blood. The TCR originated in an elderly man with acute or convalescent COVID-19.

CDR3 loop: CASSPAAGGQETQYF. The bases read TGTGCCAGCTCACCCGCAGCGGGGGGCCAAGAGACCCAGTACTTC. The V and J segments used are TRBV18 and TRBJ2-5; TRBD2 aligns with 9 central bases. Trimming removed 3 bases from V and 1 base from J; the gene matches leave 3 bases unexplained. Sequences KGHSH (CDR1) and LQKENI (CDR2) are obtained from the germline V gene. The cysteine opens and the phenylalanine closes a CDR3 of 15 amino acids. Only CDR3 DNA remains: 45 bases, in frame from the first base.